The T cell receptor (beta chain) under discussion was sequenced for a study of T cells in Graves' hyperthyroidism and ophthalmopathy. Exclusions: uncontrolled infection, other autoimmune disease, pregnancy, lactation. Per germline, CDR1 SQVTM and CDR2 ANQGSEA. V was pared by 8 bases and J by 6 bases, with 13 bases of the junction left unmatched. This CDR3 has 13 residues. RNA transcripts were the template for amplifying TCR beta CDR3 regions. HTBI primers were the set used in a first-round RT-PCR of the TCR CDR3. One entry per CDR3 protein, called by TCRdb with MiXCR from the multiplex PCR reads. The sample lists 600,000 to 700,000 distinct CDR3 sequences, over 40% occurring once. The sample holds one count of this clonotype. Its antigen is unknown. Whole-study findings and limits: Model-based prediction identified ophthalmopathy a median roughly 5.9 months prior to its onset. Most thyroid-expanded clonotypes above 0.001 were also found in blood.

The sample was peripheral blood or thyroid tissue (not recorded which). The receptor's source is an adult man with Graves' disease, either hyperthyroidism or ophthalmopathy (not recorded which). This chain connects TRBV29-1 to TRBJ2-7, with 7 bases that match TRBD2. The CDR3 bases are TGCAGCACCCGACCGGGAGGACAATTCGAGCAGTACTTC. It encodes CSTRPGGQFEQYF.